This is a list of T cell receptor beta chains from one sample in a study of metastatic and nonmetastatic thyroid tumors. TCRdb re-analyzed the PCR reads through MiXCR. Here the sample spans some 5,000 clones, about 29% being singletons. Sample: adjacent normal tissue. These receptors originate from a female donor with papillary thyroid cancer or a benign thyroid nodule (not recorded which). Some clones in this sample may be carry-over from other donors' samples. The CDR3 runs from the conserved cysteine through the conserved F or W. Each record gives: J gene, D gene, clone size, V gene, CDR3 DNA, CDR3 protein. A D gene is named only where the DNA matches it firmly. Size is omitted from some rows. Given values are once, few, many or a class for expanded clones.

>TRBJ2-7|TRBD2|-|TRBV11-1
TGTGCCAGCAGCTTGAGCGGGAGTAACGAGCAGTACTTC
CASSLSGSNEQYF
>TRBJ2-1|TRBD2|-|TRBV5-8
TGTGCCAGCAGCTGGGGACTACTCGATGAGCAGTTCTTC
CASSWGLLDEQFF
>TRBJ2-7|-|few|TRBV20-1
TGCAGTGCACAAGGAGGGCGCAAACCTCTCGAGCAGTACTTC
CSAQGGRKPLEQYF
>TRBJ1-1|-|-|TRBV28
TGTGCCACAAAGAGGGGGGATGTTAACACTGAAGCTTTCTTT
CATKRGDVNTEAFF
>TRBJ2-7|TRBD1|-|TRBV20-1
TGCAGTGCTAGAGATCTGGGGACAGGGTCCTACGAGCAGTACTTC
CSARDLGTGSYEQYF
>TRBJ2-5|TRBD2|-|TRBV6-4
TGTGCCAGCAGTAGCGGGAGTGGGGAGACCCAGTACTTC
CASSSGSGETQYF
>TRBJ2-5|-|once|TRBV2
TGTGCCAGCAGTGAAATAGCGACGGAGACCCAGTACTTC
CASSEIATETQYF
>TRBJ2-5|-|medium-sized|TRBV2
TGTGCCAGCAGTGAAGAGACCCAGTACTTC
CASSEETQYF
>TRBJ1-2|-|-|TRBV5-1
TGCGCCAGCAGCTTGGCGGCAGCCGGAGATGGCTACACCTTC
CASSLAAAGDGYTF
>TRBJ1-5|-|large|TRBV5-8
TGTGCCAGCAGCTTCTCGGGGGGTAGCAATCAGCCCCAGCATTTT
CASSFSGGSNQPQHF
>TRBJ1-3|-|medium-sized|TRBV7-9
TGTGCCAGCAGCCGAGGGGTTTCTGGAAACACCATATATTTT
CASSRGVSGNTIYF
>TRBJ2-3|TRBD2|few|TRBV5-4
TGTGCCAGCAGCTTTGGACTAGCGGGAAGCACAGATACGCAGTATTTT
CASSFGLAGSTDTQYF
>TRBJ2-2|TRBD2|-|TRBV20-1
TGCAGTTCCCGATGGACTAGCGGGACCGGGGAGCTGTTTTTT
CSSRWTSGTGELFF
>TRBJ2-2|-|many|TRBV6-1
TGTGCCAGTAGCACCGCCAGAGGGCTGTTTTTT
CASSTARGLFF
>TRBJ2-7|TRBD1|medium-sized|TRBV6-5
TGTGCCAGCAGTTACTCCAGGGGGCACGACGAGCAGTACTTC
CASSYSRGHDEQYF
>TRBJ2-2|TRBD2|-|TRBV20-1
TGCAGTGCTAGGGTACTAGCGGGACTCACCGGGGAGCTGTTTTTT
CSARVLAGLTGELFF
>TRBJ2-1|TRBD2|-|TRBV4-1
TGCGCCAGCAGCTCAAGGACTAGCGGGGAAGTCGATGAGCAGTTCTTC
CASSSRTSGEVDEQFF
>TRBJ2-1|-|-|TRBV28
TGTGCCAGCAGTTTACTGTTCTTGGGGGCCAGGGATGAGCAGTTCTTC
CASSLLFLGARDEQFF
>TRBJ2-7|-|few|TRBV19
TGTGCCAGTAGTATTCGAGACAGCCTCTCCTACGAGCAGTACTTC
CASSIRDSLSYEQYF
>TRBJ2-3|-|many|TRBV15
TGTGCCACCAGCAGAGGGTGGGGTGGCACAGATACGCAGTATTTT
CATSRGWGGTDTQYF